Each of the 32 T cell receptor beta chains below was sequenced from the same sample in a study of blood T cell repertoires in COVID-19. Data came from immunoSEQ multiplex PCR; TCRdb stores just in-frame clones and leaves some out. The sample contains roughly 150,000 clones, more than 65% of which appear only once. The material sequenced was PBMCs or T cells enriched from blood (not recorded which). These receptors all stem from a woman aged 40 to 49 with acute COVID-19.

The gene calls are TRBV2 and TRBJ2-6; 10 bases align to TRBD1. Germline CDR1 SNHLY, CDR2 FYNNEI. V was clipped by 10 bases and J by 2 bases; unmatched bases: 11. The CDR3 has 17 residues. CDR3 DNA: TGTGCCACCCAAGCCGGGACAGGGGTGGCTGGGGCCAACGTCCTGACTTTC. Protein product: CATQAGTGVAGANVLTF.

This sequence joins TRBV5-1 and TRBJ2-1, with TRBD1 matching 10 bases. Losses at the gene ends were 4 bases for V and 6 bases for J; bases not matched to a gene: 4. Looked up from germline, CDR1 is SGHRS and CDR2 is YFSETQ. This CDR3 is 14 amino acids long. The CDR3 sequence: CASSIWTGGNEQFF. CDR3 nucleotide sequence: TGCGCCAGCAGCATATGGACAGGGGGCAATGAGCAGTTCTTC. Supplemented by reference TRBV5-1 and TRBJ2-1, the full variable domain reads KAGVTQTPRYLIKTRGQQVTLSCSPISGHRSVSWYQQTPGQGLQFLFEYFSETQRNKGNFPGRFSGRQFSNSRSEMNVSTLELGDSALYLCASSIWTGGNEQFFGPGTRLTVL.

For the CDR3, the DNA is TGTGCCAGCAGCTTGGTCACTAGCGGGAGAGGAGATACGCAGTATTTT. It yields the protein CASSLVTSGRGDTQYF. The V call is TRBV5-6, the J call TRBJ2-3; TRBD2 matches 11 bases. The CDR3 is 16 residues long. The V segment lost 0 bases and the J segment 5 bases; nucleotides outside the gene matches: 5. CDR1 is SGHDT and CDR2 is YYEEEE in the germline V gene.

V is TRBV19 and J is TRBJ1-4, with D hard to call. The CDR3 spans 13 residues. Trimming cost V 8 bases and J 1 base, with 8 bases left between them. Germline CDR1 and CDR2: LNHDA and SQIVND (reference sequence). CDR3 sequence (DNA): TGTGCCAGTCGCCCAGGAACTAATGAAAAACTGTTTTTT. Translated, it gives CASRPGTNEKLFF.

The rearrangement uses TRBV28 and TRBJ1-2; D is perhaps TRBD1 (5 bases). V was cut by 4 bases and J by 4 bases, with 7 bases left in between. CDR1 is MDHEN and CDR2 is SYDVKM in the germline V gene. This CDR3 spans 12 amino acids. The CDR3 region has the DNA TGTGCCAGCAGTTCGACAGTCTATGGCTACACCTTC. Translation: CASSSTVYGYTF.

The chain couples TRBV9 to TRBJ2-5, with 10 bases aligning to TRBD1. V shed 4 bases and J 0 bases; nucleotides not matched to a gene: 9. Germline V gives CDR1 SGDLS, CDR2 YYNGEE. The CDR3 runs to 17 residues. CDR3 nucleotides: TGTGCCAGCAGCCCAAGACAGGGACAGGGGTACCAAGAGACCCAGTACTTC. Translation: CASSPRQGQGYQETQYF.

The chain is built from TRBV30 and TRBJ2-1; the D gene is possibly TRBD2 (5 bases). Germline loops: CDR1 GTSNPN, CDR2 SVGIG (reference sequence). V lost 3 bases and J lost 4, with 19 bases in between. The CDR3 is 16 residues long. The CDR3 DNA reads TGTGCCTGGAGCCCGGACTTCTCAAAGCCTTACAATGAGCAGTTCTTC. Its translation: CAWSPDFSKPYNEQFF.

This clone was seen more than once but under ten times. The chain employs TRBV10-3 and TRBJ2-7; weak D call: TRBD1 (6 bases). This CDR3 contains 14 residues. V lost 6 bases and J 0 bases, leaving 12 bases between the germline ends. Germline V gives CDR1 ENHRY, CDR2 SYGVKD. CDR3 region: CAIRDSQNSYEQYF. The CDR3 DNA reads TGTGCCATCAGGGACAGCCAGAACTCCTACGAGCAGTACTTC.

This chain links TRBV11-3 with TRBJ2-7; TRBD1 aligns across 8 bases. Germline-derived CDR1 and CDR2 are SGHNT and YENEEA. Trimming took 5 bases from V and 0 from J; bases not matched to a gene: 3. The CDR3 has 14 residues. The CDR3 protein is CASSPGQGSYEQYF. The CDR3 coding sequence is TGTGCCAGCAGCCCTGGACAGGGCTCCTACGAGCAGTACTTC. The complete variable domain, with remaining parts taken from reference TRBV11-3 and TRBJ2-7, reads EAGVVQSPRYKIIEKKQPVAFWCNPISGHNTLYWYLQNLGQGPELLIRYENEEAVDDSQLPKDRFSAERLKGVDSTLKIQPAELGDSAVYLCASSPGQGSYEQYFGPGTRLTVT.

The chain is built from TRBV6-5 and TRBJ2-5; D possibly corresponds to TRBD1 (5 bases). CDR3 length equals 15 residues. Germline values: CDR1 MNHEY, CDR2 SVGAGI. Trimming cost V 0 bases and J 5 bases, with 13 bases left between them. The CDR3 sequence: CASSYSLGVLETQYF. The CDR3 DNA reads as TGTGCCAGCAGTTACTCCCTAGGGGTTTTGGAGACCCAGTACTTC.

The chain employs TRBV29-1 and TRBJ1-2; D may be TRBD1 (5 bases). This CDR3 contains 15 residues. From germline, CDR1 is SQVTM and CDR2 ANQGSEA. Trimming removed 7 bases from V and 3 bases from J, with 21 bases in between. CDR3 sequence reads: CSGDSYPQGYYGYTF. As DNA, the CDR3 is TGCAGCGGTGACTCATACCCTCAGGGTTACTATGGCTACACCTTC. The entire variable domain, with the rest obtained from reference TRBV29-1 and TRBJ1-2, is as follows: SAVISQKPSRDICQRGTSLTIQCQVDSQVTMMFWYRQQPGQSLTLIATANQGSEATYESGFVIDKFPISRPNLTFSTLTVSNMSPEDSSIYLCSGDSYPQGYYGYTFGSGTRLTVV.

CDR3 amino acids: CASSPDMDSPLHF. In DNA form, the CDR3 reads TGTGCCAGCAGTCCAGACATGGATTCACCCCTCCACTTT. The genes are TRBV27 and TRBJ1-6; D call uncertain. Per germline, CDR1 MNHEY and CDR2 SMNVEV (reference sequence). The CDR3 is made up of 13 amino acids. V dropped 5 bases and J dropped 8 bases, with 10 bases sitting between them.

This chain joins TRBV24-1 and TRBJ2-6; 8 bases align to TRBD1. The CDR3 spans 17 residues. Losses at the gene ends were 3 bases for V and 1 base for J; bases not matched to a gene: 4. CDR1 is KGHDR, CDR2 SFDVKD, per germline. The CDR3 sequence is CATSDRGQGSGANVLTF. In nucleotides, the CDR3 is TGTGCCACCAGTGATCGCGGACAGGGTTCTGGGGCCAACGTCCTGACTTTC.

This sequence joins TRBV7-9 and TRBJ1-2, with D possibly matching TRBD1 (5 bases). This CDR3 comprises 15 residues. Per the germline V gene, CDR1 is SEHNR and CDR2 is FQNEAQ (reference sequence). V lost 3 bases to trimming and J lost 6 bases, with 17 bases between them. The CDR3 here is CASSFVGAGIHGYTF. DNA for the CDR3: TGTGCCAGCAGCTTCGTGGGCGCAGGGATCCATGGCTACACCTTC.

This sequence joins TRBV7-2 and TRBJ2-6; 8 bases align to TRBD1. CDR1 is SGHTA and CDR2 is FQGNSA in the germline V gene. The CDR3 consists of 16 residues. The J segment lost 4 bases and the V segment lost 3 bases, leaving 5 bases of the junction unmatched. The CDR3 region is CASSFQGALGANVLTF. The CDR3 nucleotides read TGTGCCAGCAGCTTCCAGGGGGCGCTCGGGGCCAACGTCCTGACTTTC.

The chain's CDR3 is CASSPRETGRGPNTEAFF. The CDR3, as DNA: TGTGCCAGCTCACCACGAGAAACAGGAAGGGGCCCGAACACTGAAGCTTTCTTT. This chain links TRBV18 with TRBJ1-1; D may be TRBD1 (5 bases). CDR1 is KGHSH, CDR2 LQKENI, per germline. Trimming shortened V by 1 base and J by 1 base, and 19 bases separated the two germline ends. The length of the CDR3 is 18 residues. Variable domain in full (rest from reference TRBV18 and TRBJ1-1): NAGVMQNPRHLVRRRGQEARLRCSPMKGHSHVYWYRQLPEEGLKFMVYLQKENIIDESGMPKERFSAEFPKEGPSILRIQQVVRGDSAAYFCASSPRETGRGPNTEAFFGQGTRLTVV.

V gene TRBV5-8 combines with J gene TRBJ2-3; D not certain. This CDR3 contains 14 residues. V was pared by 2 bases and J by 1 base, with 8 bases between. From germline, CDR1 is SGHTS and CDR2 YDEGEE. The CDR3 DNA sequence: TGTGCCAGCAGCTTTCTGGCCGGCACAGATACGCAGTATTTT. This sequence encodes CASSFLAGTDTQYF.

This chain joins TRBV18 and TRBJ2-1; the D gene is possibly TRBD2 (5 bases). The length of the CDR3 is 15 residues. V lost 2 bases, J lost 0 bases, and 8 bases lay in between. The germline V gene has CDR1 KGHSH and CDR2 LQKENI. The CDR3 is CASSPGSGSYNEQFF. CDR3 in DNA: TGTGCCAGCTCACCAGGGAGCGGCTCCTACAATGAGCAGTTCTTC. Looking up the rest from reference TRBV18 and TRBJ2-1 gives the full variable domain: NAGVMQNPRHLVRRRGQEARLRCSPMKGHSHVYWYRQLPEEGLKFMVYLQKENIIDESGMPKERFSAEFPKEGPSILRIQQVVRGDSAAYFCASSPGSGSYNEQFFGPGTRLTVL.

The V and J genes are TRBV29-1 and TRBJ1-1; TRBD1 is a possible D gene (5 bases). From germline, CDR1 is SQVTM and CDR2 ANQGSEA. This CDR3 region has 13 residues. V was clipped by 7 bases and J by 4 bases, with 16 bases between them. This chain's CDR3 is CSAVGGEATEAFF. CDR3 DNA sequence: TGCAGCGCCGTGGGGGGGGAGGCCACTGAAGCTTTCTTT.

The CDR3 bases are TGTGCCAGCAGCTTAGCCTCAGGGGGCCAAGAGACCCAGTACTTC. It yields the protein CASSLASGGQETQYF. V usage is TRBV7-8 and J usage is TRBJ2-5; TRBD1 matches at 7 bases. This CDR3 region has 15 residues. Germline lookup yields CDR1 SGHVS and CDR2 FQNEAQ. V was clipped by 0 bases and J by 1 base; unmatched bases: 2. Filled out from reference TRBV7-8 and TRBJ2-5, the complete variable domain reads GAGVSQSPRYKVAKRGQDVALRCDPISGHVSLFWYQQALGQGPEFLTYFQNEAQLDKSGLPSDRFFAERPEGSVSTLKIQRTQQEDSAVYLCASSLASGGQETQYFGPGTRLLVL.

This clone has a handful of counts. V usage is TRBV28 and J usage is TRBJ1-4; TRBD1 might be the D (6 bases). Trimming shortened V by 6 bases and J by 2 bases, and 13 bases separated the two germline ends. Germline lookup yields CDR1 MDHEN and CDR2 SYDVKM. The CDR3 totals 15 residues. CDR3 DNA: TGTGCCAGCAGCCCGCAGGGGAACACTAATGAAAAACTGTTTTTT. Translated, it gives CASSPQGNTNEKLFF.

This clone came up once. The chain joins TRBV7-9 to TRBJ2-1, with 9 bases matching TRBD2. The CDR3 length is 16 residues. The V and J ends lost 5 bases and 4 bases, in that order; junction bases with no gene match: 9. Germline-derived CDR1 and CDR2 are SEHNR and FQNEAQ (reference sequence). The chain's CDR3 is CASSTRLAEIYNEQFF. In nucleotides, the CDR3 is TGTGCCAGCAGCACCCGACTAGCGGAGATATACAATGAGCAGTTCTTC.

J is TRBJ2-7 and V is TRBV6-1; TRBD1 matches at 7 bases. V lost 4 bases and J lost 1; bases outside the gene matches: 10. This CDR3 is 16 amino acids long. Per the germline V gene, CDR1 is MNHNS and CDR2 is SASEGT. The CDR3 bases are TGTGCCAGCAGTGCTGGACAGGTTCGGCTTTCCTACGAGCAGTACTTC. As protein: CASSAGQVRLSYEQYF.

The chain has TRBV9 and TRBJ2-1; 10 bases are a match to TRBD2. This CDR3 region has 15 residues. From germline, CDR1 is SGDLS and CDR2 YYNGEE. With V trimmed by 3 bases and J by 0 bases, 0 bases remained unmatched. The CDR3 region is CASSASGSSYNEQFF. Written as DNA, the CDR3 is TGTGCCAGCAGCGCTAGCGGGAGCTCCTACAATGAGCAGTTCTTC.

The chain combines TRBV5-4 with TRBJ1-2, with 12 positions matching TRBD1. The CDR3 runs 15 residues. The ends lost 3 bases at V and 4 bases at J; junction bases unmatched: 4. Germline lookup yields CDR1 SGHNT and CDR2 YYREEE (reference sequence). CDR3 nucleotides: TGTGCCAGCAGCTGGGGGACAGGGGGCCCCTATGGCTACACCTTC. This encodes CASSWGTGGPYGYTF.

The V call is TRBV18, the J call TRBJ2-3, with 9 bases identical to TRBD1. Germline CDR1 and CDR2: KGHSH and LQKENI. Germline trimming cut 3 bases from V and 3 bases from J; bases unmatched to any gene: 10. The CDR3 length is 17 residues. CDR3 DNA: TGTGCCAGCTCACCGTTGACCGGGACAGGGTTGACAGATACGCAGTATTTT. Translating gives CASSPLTGTGLTDTQYF.

The rearrangement links TRBV21-1 to TRBJ2-6; TRBD1 reflects the table's D call only, with no check against the DNA. TRBV21-1 corresponds to a pseudogene. The CDR3 contains 18 residues. The CDR3 DNA follows: TGTGCCAGCAGCACCGGGACAACAAATTCCTCTGGGGCCAACGTCCTGACTTTC. Translated, it gives CASSTGTTNSSGANVLTF.

J is TRBJ1-1 and V is TRBV6-5; 8 bases agree with TRBD1. The CDR3 sequence is 12 residues long. Germline V gene data show CDR1 as MNHEY and CDR2 as SVGAGI. V was clipped by 8 bases and J by 10 bases; unmatched bases: 9. The CDR3 region has the DNA TGTGCCAGCTCCCCGGACAGGGTAAGAGCTTTCTTT. This sequence encodes CASSPDRVRAFF.

This chain joins TRBV24-1 and TRBJ2-5; 12 bases are a match to TRBD2. The germline CDR1 and CDR2 sequences are KGHDR and SFDVKD. V dropped 4 bases and J dropped 3; count of bases not matched to a gene: 2. The CDR3 is 15 residues long. In DNA, the CDR3 is TGTGCCACCAGTGACAGACTAGCGGGAGAAGAGACCCAGTACTTC. This codes for CATSDRLAGEETQYF.

This clone was counted only a few times. The chain is built from TRBV29-1 and TRBJ2-1, with 8 bases fitting TRBD1. CDR3 length: 13 amino acids. Per the germline V gene, CDR1 is SQVTM and CDR2 is ANQGSEA. V shed 5 bases, J shed 4 bases, and the junction held 4 bases outside the gene matches. The CDR3 spells CSVQGAEYNEQFF. DNA for the CDR3: TGCAGCGTTCAGGGGGCGGAGTACAATGAGCAGTTCTTC.

This chain joins TRBV15 and TRBJ2-5, with D perhaps matching TRBD1 (6 bases). Germline V gene lookup returns CDR1 LNHNV and CDR2 YYDKDF (reference sequence). V was cut by 4 bases and J by 5 bases, with 11 bases left in between. The CDR3 runs 13 residues. Here the CDR3 reads CATSTRDKETQYF. The CDR3 bases are TGTGCCACCAGCACCCGGGACAAGGAGACCCAGTACTTC.

The chain has TRBV2 and TRBJ2-3, with a possible D match to TRBD2 (6 bases). Germline CDR1 SNHLY, CDR2 FYNNEI. The V end was cut by 1 base, the J end by 1 base, with 9 bases between. The CDR3 is made up of 15 amino acids. The CDR3 spells CASSEGVAGTDTQYF. CDR3 in DNA: TGTGCCAGCAGTGAAGGTGTAGCGGGCACAGATACGCAGTATTTT. Together with reference TRBV2 and TRBJ2-3, the CDR3 gives the full variable domain: EPEVTQTPSHQVTQMGQEVILRCVPISNHLYFYWYRQILGQKVEFLVSFYNNEISEKSEIFDDQFSVERPDGSNFTLKIRSTKLEDSAMYFCASSEGVAGTDTQYFGPGTRLTVL.